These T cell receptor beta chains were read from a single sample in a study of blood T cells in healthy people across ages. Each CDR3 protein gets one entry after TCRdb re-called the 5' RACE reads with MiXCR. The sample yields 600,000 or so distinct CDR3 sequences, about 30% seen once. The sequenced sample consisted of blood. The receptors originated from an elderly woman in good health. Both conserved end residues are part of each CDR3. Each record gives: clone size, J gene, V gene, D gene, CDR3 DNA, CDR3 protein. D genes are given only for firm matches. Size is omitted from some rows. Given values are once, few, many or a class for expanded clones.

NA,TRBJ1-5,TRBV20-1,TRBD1,TGCAGTGCCCCAAGGGCAGGGGGCGTTAATCAGCCCCAGCATTTT,CSAPRAGGVNQPQHF
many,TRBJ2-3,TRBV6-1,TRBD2,TGTGCCATCCGGACTAGCGGGGAAGATACGCAGTATTTT,CAIRTSGEDTQYF
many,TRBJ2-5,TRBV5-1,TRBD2,TGCGCCAGCAGCTCTCTGGCCGGGGGGGGCGAGGAGACCCAGTACTTC,CASSSLAGGGEETQYF
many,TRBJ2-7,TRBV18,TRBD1,TGTGCCAGCTCGGACGGGACAGGAGGCGCCTACGAGCAGTACTTC,CASSDGTGGAYEQYF
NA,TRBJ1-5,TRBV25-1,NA,TGTGCCAGCAGTGAAGGGACACGAAATCAGCCCCAGCATTTT,CASSEGTRNQPQHF
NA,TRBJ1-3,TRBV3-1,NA,TGTGCCAGCAGCCAACCCCCCGGAAACACCATATATTTT,CASSQPPGNTIYF
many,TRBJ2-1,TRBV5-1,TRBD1,TGCGCCAGCCGACAGGGAATCAATGAGCAGTTCTTC,CASRQGINEQFF
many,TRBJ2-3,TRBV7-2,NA,TGTGCCAGCAGCTCTTTAGACCGGGGAGATACGCAGTATTTT,CASSSLDRGDTQYF
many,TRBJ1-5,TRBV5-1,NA,TGCGCCAGCAGCTTGGATCGAGGGGATAGCAATCAGCCCCAGCATTTT,CASSLDRGDSNQPQHF
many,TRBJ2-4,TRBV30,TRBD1,TGTGCCTGGAGCCTCGACAGGGGGAGAAACATTCAGTACTTC,CAWSLDRGRNIQYF
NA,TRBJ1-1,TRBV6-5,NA,TGTGCCAGCAGCCCGCAGGACGGCGTATGGTTCGGAGCTTTCTTT,CASSPQDGVWFGAFF
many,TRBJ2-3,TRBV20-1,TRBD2,TGCAGTGCTAGAGTCCTCGAGCGGGGGAGCACAGATACGCAGTATTTT,CSARVLERGSTDTQYF
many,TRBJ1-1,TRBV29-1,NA,TGCAGCGTTGCGGGAGGGGTTATGAACACTGAAGCTTTCTTT,CSVAGGVMNTEAFF
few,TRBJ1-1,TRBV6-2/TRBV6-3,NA,TGTGCCAGCAGTGACCCTCCCGGGGAAGCTTTCTTT,CASSDPPGEAFF
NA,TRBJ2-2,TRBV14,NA,TGTGCCAGCAGCCAAAGCCTAGGAACCGGGGAGCTGTTTTTT,CASSQSLGTGELFF
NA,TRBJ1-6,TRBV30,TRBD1,TGTGCCTGGGACGGGACAGTTAATTCACCCCTCCACTTT,CAWDGTVNSPLHF
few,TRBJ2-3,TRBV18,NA,TGTGCCAGCTCACCATGGGGTGGACCTAGCACAGATACGCAGTATTTT,CASSPWGGPSTDTQYF
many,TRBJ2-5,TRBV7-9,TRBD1,TGTGCCAGCAGCTTACGGGACAGGGGCGGCCCGGAAGAGACCCAGTACTTC,CASSLRDRGGPEETQYF
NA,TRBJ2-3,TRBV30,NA,TGTGCCTGGAGTCGGGGAACCACAGATACGCAGTATTTT,CAWSRGTTDTQYF
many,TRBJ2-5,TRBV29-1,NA,TGCAGCGTCGCTCAAGAGACCCAGTACTTC,CSVAQETQYF
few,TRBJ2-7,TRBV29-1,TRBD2,TGCAGCGTTGACCTGTCCGGGACTAGCATTCATGAGCAGTACTTC,CSVDLSGTSIHEQYF
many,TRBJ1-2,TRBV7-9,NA,TGTGCCAGCAGCATCCCGCAGATTCCGTACACCTTC,CASSIPQIPYTF
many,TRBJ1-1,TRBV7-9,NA,TGTGCCAGCAGCTCTCAGGGGATGCGGGAAGCTTTCTTT,CASSSQGMREAFF
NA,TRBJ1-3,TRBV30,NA,TGTGCCTGGAGTGTACTGGGAAGGCCTGGAAACACCATATATTTT,CAWSVLGRPGNTIYF
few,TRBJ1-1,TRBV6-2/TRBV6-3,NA,TGTGCCAGCAGTTACAGGGTTAGCACTGAAGCTTTCTTT,CASSYRVSTEAFF
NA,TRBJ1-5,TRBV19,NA,TGTGCCAGTAGTATTGAGGCAGTCCGTTTGGCAGGGCCCCAGCATTTT,CASSIEAVRLAGPQHF